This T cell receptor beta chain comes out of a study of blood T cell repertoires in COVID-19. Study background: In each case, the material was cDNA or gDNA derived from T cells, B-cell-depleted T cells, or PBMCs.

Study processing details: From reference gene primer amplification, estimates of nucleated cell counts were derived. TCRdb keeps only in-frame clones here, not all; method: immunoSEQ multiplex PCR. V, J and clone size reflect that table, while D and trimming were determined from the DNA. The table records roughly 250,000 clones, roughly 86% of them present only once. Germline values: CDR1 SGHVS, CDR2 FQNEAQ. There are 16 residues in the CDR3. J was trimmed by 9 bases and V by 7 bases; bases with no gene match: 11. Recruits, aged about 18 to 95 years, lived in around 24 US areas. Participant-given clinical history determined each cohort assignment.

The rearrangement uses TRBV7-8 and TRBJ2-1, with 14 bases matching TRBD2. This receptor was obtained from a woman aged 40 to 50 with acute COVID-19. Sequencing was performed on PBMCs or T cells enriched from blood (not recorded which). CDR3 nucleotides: TGTGCCAGCAACGCACCGGGACTAGCGGGAGTTGTTGAGCAGTTCTTC. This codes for CASNAPGLAGVVEQFF.